This TCR beta chain was sequenced in a study of beta chain features in type 1 diabetes. The study's findings and limits: Shorter TCRB CDR3s, moderately but significantly so, were found in Type 1 diabetes patients in all four CD4+ subsets. PCR, the amplification step, might favor shorter templates, equally in patients and controls.

The isolated RNA, all of it, was reverse transcribed, so expressed TCRB transcripts were what got sequenced. Produced via immunoSEQ multiplex PCR; TCRdb's table is partial and in-frame only. The table lists 200,000 to 250,000 clones, 9% to 10% of them singletons. This clone was seen more than once but under ten times. The target antigen is unknown. This CDR3 is 13 amino acids long. Germline-derived CDR1 and CDR2 are SNHLY and FYNNEI. The germline V and J ends were trimmed by 10 bases and 4 bases, with 13 bases remaining between them. The specimen sequenced was naive CD4+ T cells from blood. The TCR sequence derives from a woman younger than 30 in good health. The chain recombines TRBV2 with TRBJ2-2, with D possibly being TRBD1 (6 bases). CDR3 in amino acids: CATETGLTGELFF. The CDR3, as DNA: TGTGCCACGGAGACAGGCCTCACCGGGGAGCTGTTTTTT.